This T cell receptor (beta chain) was observed in a study of a mutant IDH1 vaccine in newly diagnosed glioma. Study summary: It was radiotherapy, temozolomide, or both that patients received previously, with most receiving both. Whole-study findings and limits: Apparently unrelated to pseudoprogression were changes in the top peripheral T cell clonotypes.

Time point here: baseline, week 1 (first vaccination visit). Sample treatment: pre-vaccination baseline after standard-of-care therapy. Donors harbored newly found WHO grade 3 or 4 IDH1-mutant, ATRX-lost astrocytomas. This clone was found a few times. Its antigen is still unknown. Sequencing was performed with immunoSEQ multiplex PCR; in TCRdb, only in-frame clones are kept and a portion is missing. The table records around 50,000 clones, 80% to 90% of them present only once. The length of the CDR3 is 12 residues. V shed 0 bases and J shed 2 bases, with 2 bases lying between them. Germline V lookup: CDR1 LGHNA, CDR2 YNFKEQ.

V usage is TRBV4-2 and J usage is TRBJ2-7; no clear D. This specimen consisted of PBMCs, obtained from a glioma patient treated with radiotherapy, temozolomide or both. This receptor was taken from a middle-aged man with glioma. The CDR3 region is CASSQDPYEQYF. The CDR3 nucleotides are TGTGCCAGCAGCCAAGACCCCTACGAGCAGTACTTC.